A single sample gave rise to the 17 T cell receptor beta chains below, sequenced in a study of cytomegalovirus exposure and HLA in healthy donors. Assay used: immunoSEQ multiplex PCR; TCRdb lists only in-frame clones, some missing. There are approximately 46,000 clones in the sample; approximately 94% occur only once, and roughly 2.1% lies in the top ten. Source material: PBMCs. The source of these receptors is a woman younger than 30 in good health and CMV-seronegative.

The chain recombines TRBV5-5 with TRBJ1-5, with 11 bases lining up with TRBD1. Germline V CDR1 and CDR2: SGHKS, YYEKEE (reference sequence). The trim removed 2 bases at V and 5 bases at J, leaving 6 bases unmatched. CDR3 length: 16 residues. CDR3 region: CASSLGQGAGDQPQHF. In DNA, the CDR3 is TGTGCCAGCAGCTTAGGACAGGGGGCAGGAGATCAGCCCCAGCATTTT.

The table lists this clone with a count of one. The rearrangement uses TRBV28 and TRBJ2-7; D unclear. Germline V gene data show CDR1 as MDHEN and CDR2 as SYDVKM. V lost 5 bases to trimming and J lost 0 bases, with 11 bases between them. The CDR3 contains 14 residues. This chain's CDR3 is CASSLLLSSYEQYF. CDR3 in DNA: TGTGCCAGCAGTCTCCTTCTTAGCTCCTACGAGCAGTACTTC.

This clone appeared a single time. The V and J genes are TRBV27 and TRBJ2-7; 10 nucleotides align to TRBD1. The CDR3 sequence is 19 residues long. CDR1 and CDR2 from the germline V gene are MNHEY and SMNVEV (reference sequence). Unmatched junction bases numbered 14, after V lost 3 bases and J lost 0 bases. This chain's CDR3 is CASSFIPPGQGISSYEQYF. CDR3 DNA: TGTGCCAGCAGTTTTATCCCTCCGGGACAGGGGATTAGCTCCTACGAGCAGTACTTC.

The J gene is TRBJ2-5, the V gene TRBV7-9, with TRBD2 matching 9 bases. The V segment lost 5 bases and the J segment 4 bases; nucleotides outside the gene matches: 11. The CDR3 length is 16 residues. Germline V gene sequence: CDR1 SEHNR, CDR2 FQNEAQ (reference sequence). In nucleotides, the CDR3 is TGTGCCAGCAGCCCGCAAGGGCGGGAGGGCCGAGAGACCCAGTACTTC. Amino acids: CASSPQGREGRETQYF.

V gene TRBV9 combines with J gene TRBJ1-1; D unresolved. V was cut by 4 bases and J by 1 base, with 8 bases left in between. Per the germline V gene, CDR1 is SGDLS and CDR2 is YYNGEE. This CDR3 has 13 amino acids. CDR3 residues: CASSPERNTEAFF. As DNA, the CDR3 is TGTGCCAGCAGCCCAGAAAGGAACACTGAAGCTTTCTTT.

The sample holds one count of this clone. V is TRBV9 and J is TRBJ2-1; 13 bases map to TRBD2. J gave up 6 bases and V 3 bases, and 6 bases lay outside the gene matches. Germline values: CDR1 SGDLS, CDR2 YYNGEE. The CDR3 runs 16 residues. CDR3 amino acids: CASSGSGLAGVNEQFF. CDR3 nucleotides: TGTGCCAGCAGCGGATCAGGACTAGCGGGGGTCAATGAGCAGTTCTTC.

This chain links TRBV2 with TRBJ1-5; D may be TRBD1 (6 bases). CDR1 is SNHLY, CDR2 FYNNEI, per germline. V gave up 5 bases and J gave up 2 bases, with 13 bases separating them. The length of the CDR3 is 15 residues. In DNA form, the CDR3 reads TGTGCCAGCAGTCCTGGGGGGGGCGGCAATCAGCCCCAGCATTTT. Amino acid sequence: CASSPGGGGNQPQHF.

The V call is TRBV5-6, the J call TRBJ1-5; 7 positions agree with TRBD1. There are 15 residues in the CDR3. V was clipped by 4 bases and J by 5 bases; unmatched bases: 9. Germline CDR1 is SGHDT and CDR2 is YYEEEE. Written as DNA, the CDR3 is TGTGCCAGCAGCCGGTCGGGACAGCTTTATCAGCCCCAGCATTTT. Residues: CASSRSGQLYQPQHF.

The CDR3 DNA follows: TGTGCCAGTAGTACCCTAACCGGCACAGATAATTCACCCCTCCACTTT. It yields the protein CASSTLTGTDNSPLHF. The chain combines TRBV19 with TRBJ1-6; D not resolved. V was clipped by 4 bases and J by 5 bases, with 15 bases between them. Germline CDR1 reads LNHDA; CDR2 reads SQIVND (reference sequence). The length of the CDR3 is 16 residues.

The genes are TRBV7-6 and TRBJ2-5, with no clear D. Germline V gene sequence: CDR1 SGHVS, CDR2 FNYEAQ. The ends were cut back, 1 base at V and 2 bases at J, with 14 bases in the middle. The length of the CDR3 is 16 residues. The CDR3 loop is CASSLESSSGQETQYF. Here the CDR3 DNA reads TGTGCCAGCAGCTTAGAATCATCGTCAGGTCAAGAGACCCAGTACTTC.

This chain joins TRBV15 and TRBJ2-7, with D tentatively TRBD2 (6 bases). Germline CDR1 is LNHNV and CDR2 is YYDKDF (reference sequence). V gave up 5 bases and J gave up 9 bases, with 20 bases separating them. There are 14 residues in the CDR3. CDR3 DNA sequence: TGTGCCACCAGCCAAGAACGAATGGGGGGTAGGCAGTACTTC. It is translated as CATSQERMGGRQYF.

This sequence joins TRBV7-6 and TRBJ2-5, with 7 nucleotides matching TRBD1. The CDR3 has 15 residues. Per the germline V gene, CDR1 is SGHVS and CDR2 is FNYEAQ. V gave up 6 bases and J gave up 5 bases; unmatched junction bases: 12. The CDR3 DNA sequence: TGTGCCAGCAGGCTTATGAGTACAGGGGATGAGACCCAGTACTTC. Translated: CASRLMSTGDETQYF.

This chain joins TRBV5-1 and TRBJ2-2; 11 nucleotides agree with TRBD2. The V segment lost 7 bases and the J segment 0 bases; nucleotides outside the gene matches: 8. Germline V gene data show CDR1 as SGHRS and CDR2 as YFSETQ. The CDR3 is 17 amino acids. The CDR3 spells CASELAGGPSNTGELFF. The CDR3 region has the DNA TGCGCCAGCGAGTTAGCGGGAGGGCCCTCGAACACCGGGGAGCTGTTTTTT.

CDR3 region: CASSQDRGIGTEAFF. CDR3 DNA: TGCGCCAGCAGCCAAGATCGAGGGATAGGCACTGAAGCTTTCTTT. The chain is built from TRBV4-1 and TRBJ1-1; D unresolved. Germline CDR1 and CDR2: MGHRA and YSYEKL. The V end lost 0 bases, the J end lost 4 bases, and 12 bases lay between the germline ends. The CDR3 contains 15 residues.

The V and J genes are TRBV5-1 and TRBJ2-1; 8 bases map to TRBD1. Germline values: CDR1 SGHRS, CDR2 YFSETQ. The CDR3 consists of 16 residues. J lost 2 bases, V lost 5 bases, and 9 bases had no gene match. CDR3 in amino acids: CASRQGQGETYNEQFF. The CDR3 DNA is TGCGCCAGCAGGCAAGGACAGGGTGAGACCTACAATGAGCAGTTCTTC. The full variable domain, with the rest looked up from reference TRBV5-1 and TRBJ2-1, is KAGVTQTPRYLIKTRGQQVTLSCSPISGHRSVSWYQQTPGQGLQFLFEYFSETQRNKGNFPGRFSGRQFSNSRSEMNVSTLELGDSALYLCASRQGQGETYNEQFFGPGTRLTVL.

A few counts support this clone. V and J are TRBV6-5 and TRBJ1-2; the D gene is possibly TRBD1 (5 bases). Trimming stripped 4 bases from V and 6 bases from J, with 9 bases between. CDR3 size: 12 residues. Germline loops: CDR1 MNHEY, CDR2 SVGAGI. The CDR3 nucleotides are TGTGCCAGCAGTTTAGCAGGGAATGGCTACACCTTC. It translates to CASSLAGNGYTF.

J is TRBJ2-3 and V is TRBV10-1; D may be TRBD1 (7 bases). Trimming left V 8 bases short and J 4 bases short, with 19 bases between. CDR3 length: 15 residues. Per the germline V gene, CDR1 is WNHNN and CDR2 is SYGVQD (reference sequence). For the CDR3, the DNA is TGCGCCAGCTCGGCAGGGGGGAAGTGGGCAGATACGCAGTATTTT. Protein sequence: CASSAGGKWADTQYF.